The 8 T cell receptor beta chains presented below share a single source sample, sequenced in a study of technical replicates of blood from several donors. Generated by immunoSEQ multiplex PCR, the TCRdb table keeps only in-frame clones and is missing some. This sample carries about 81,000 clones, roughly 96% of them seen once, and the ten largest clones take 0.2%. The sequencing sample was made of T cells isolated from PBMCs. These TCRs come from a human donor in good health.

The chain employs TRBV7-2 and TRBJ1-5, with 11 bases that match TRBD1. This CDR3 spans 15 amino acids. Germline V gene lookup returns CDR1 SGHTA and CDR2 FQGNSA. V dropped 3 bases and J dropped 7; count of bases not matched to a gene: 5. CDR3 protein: CASSFAGTGGQPQHF. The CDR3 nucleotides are TGTGCCAGCAGCTTCGCCGGGACAGGGGGACAGCCCCAGCATTTT.

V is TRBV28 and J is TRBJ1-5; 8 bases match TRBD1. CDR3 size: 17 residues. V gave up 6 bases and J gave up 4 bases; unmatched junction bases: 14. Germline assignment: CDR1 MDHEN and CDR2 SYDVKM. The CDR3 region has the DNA TGTGCCAGCAGCCCATGGGGGGGTAGACAGGGGAATCAGCCCCAGCATTTT. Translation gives CASSPWGGRQGNQPQHF. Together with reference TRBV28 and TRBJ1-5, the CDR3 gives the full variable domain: DVKVTQSSRYLVKRTGEKVFLECVQDMDHENMFWYRQDPGLGLRLIYFSYDVKMKEKGDIPEGYSVSREKKERFSLILESASTNQTSMYLCASSPWGGRQGNQPQHFGDGTRLSIL.

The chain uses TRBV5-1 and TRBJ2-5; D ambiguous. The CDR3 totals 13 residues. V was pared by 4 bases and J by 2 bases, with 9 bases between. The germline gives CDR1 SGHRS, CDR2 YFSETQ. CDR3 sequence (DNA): TGCGCCAGCAGCCCTTCGTTACAAGAGACCCAGTACTTC. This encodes CASSPSLQETQYF.

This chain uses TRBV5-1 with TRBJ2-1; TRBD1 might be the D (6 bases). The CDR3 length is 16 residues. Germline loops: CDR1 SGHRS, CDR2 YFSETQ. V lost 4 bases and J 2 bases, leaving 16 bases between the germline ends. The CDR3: CASSSGQQPTYNEQFF. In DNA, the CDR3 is TGCGCCAGCAGCAGCGGACAGCAACCTACCTACAATGAGCAGTTCTTC.

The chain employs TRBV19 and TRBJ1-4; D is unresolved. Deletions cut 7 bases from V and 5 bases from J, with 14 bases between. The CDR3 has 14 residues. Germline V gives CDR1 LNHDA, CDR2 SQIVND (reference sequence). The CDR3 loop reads CASKWREANEKLFF. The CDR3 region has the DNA TGTGCCAGTAAGTGGCGTGAGGCAAATGAAAAACTGTTTTTT.

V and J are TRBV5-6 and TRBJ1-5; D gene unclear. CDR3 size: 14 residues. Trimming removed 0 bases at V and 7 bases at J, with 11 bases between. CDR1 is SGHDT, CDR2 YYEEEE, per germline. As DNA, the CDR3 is TGTGCCAGCAGCTTGGAAGGAGGTAGACAGCCCCAGCATTTT. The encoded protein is CASSLEGGRQPQHF.

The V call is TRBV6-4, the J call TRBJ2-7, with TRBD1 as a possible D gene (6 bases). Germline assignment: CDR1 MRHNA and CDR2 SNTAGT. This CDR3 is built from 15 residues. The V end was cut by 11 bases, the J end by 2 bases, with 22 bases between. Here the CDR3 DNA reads TGTGCCCCTCCCAAAAAGCCGACAGGAGCCTACGAGCAGTACTTC. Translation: CAPPKKPTGAYEQYF.

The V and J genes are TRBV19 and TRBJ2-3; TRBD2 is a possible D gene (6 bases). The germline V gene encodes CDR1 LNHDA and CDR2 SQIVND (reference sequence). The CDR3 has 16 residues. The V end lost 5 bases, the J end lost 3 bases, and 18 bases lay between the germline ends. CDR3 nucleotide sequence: TGTGCCAGTAGTTTACGGAGCCGCGGGGTTACAGATACGCAGTATTTT. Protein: CASSLRSRGVTDTQYF.